This record concerns one TCR beta chain sequence. What it recognizes is unknown. This CDR3 region has 13 residues. V was clipped by 7 bases and J by 2 bases, with 13 bases between them. Looked up from germline, CDR1 is SQVTM and CDR2 is ANQGSEA. The sample originates from a study of cytomegalovirus exposure and HLA in healthy donors. Study-wide results and limits: Rarity characterized most TCR sequences, yet some public TCRs appeared in many donors. Investigators reported 150 to 200 TCR beta chains as tied to cytomegalovirus. Associated with HLA alleles at 0.05 false discovery rate in a later analysis were around 15,000 TCR beta sequences.

It was with 60 Vbeta and 13 Jbeta primers that the PCR ran. Original processing methods: Roughly 10 million shared chains were among the approximately 82 million unique TCR beta chains that a later analysis counted. The table came from immunoSEQ multiplex PCR; TCRdb's copy has only in-frame clones and leaves some out. The V and J calls and the clone size are those of that table, but D and trimming were determined from the DNA. The sample has about 150,000 clones, around three quarters seen once; the top ten hold around 2.2%. The clonotype comes from a man in his forties in good health and CMV-seronegative. The chain has TRBV29-1 and TRBJ2-3; D gene ambiguous. The sequenced sample consisted of PBMCs. For the CDR3, the DNA is TGCAGCGGTGTGACATTCTACACAGATACGCAGTATTTT. This sequence encodes CSGVTFYTDTQYF.